What follows are 27 T cell receptor beta chains derived from one specimen sequenced in a study of blood T cell dynamics during melanoma immunotherapy (dated by TCRdb to the early 2020s). Sample time point, as interpreted from the label and publication: pre-treatment baseline. Libraries were prepared through the immunoSEQ multiplex PCR assay. TCRdb stores this immuneACCESS table with in-frame sequences only. Part of the clones is absent; in the studies checked, under half of the shortfall reflects unresolved V genes, and no reason is known for the rest. The sample table contains 4,200 or so clones; only one count was recorded for around 96% of them. Of the sample, 0.95% to 1.5% is held by the ten largest clones. Here the sequenced sample was effector memory CD8+ T cells from blood, taken from a patient treated with checkpoint blockade. The receptors derive from a human donor with melanoma.

This sequence joins TRBV6-1 and TRBJ2-1, with D unclear. Germline-derived CDR1 and CDR2 are MNHNS and SASEGT. This CDR3 is built from 14 residues. Trimming left V 3 bases short and J 0 bases short, with 6 bases between. The CDR3 sequence is CASSDDSSYNEQFF. The DNA of the CDR3 is TGTGCCAGCAGTGATGACTCCTCCTACAATGAGCAGTTCTTC.

The V and J genes are TRBV13 and TRBJ2-7, with no clear D. The germline CDR1 and CDR2 sequences are PRHDT and FYEKMQ (reference sequence). V lost 1 base, J lost 0 bases, and 4 bases lay in between. The CDR3 length is 13 residues. CDR3 loop: CASSLESSYEQYF. CDR3 in DNA: TGTGCCAGCAGCTTAGAATCCTCCTACGAGCAGTACTTC.

This clone was seen a single time. The J gene is TRBJ1-1, the V gene TRBV25-1; no reliable D call. This CDR3 has 11 amino acids. V lost 7 bases, J lost 8 bases, and 11 bases lay in between. Germline assignment: CDR1 MGHDK and CDR2 SYGVNS. CDR3 DNA: TGTGCCAGCAAAACGGGTAGGGAAGCTTTCTTT. Residues: CASKTGREAFF.

The chain is built from TRBV27 and TRBJ2-1, with D uncertain. This CDR3 has 16 amino acids. Germline CDR1 MNHEY, CDR2 SMNVEV (reference sequence). V lost 0 bases to trimming and J lost 0 bases, with 9 bases between them. CDR3 sequence (DNA): TGTGCCAGCAGTTTATCGGCTGGGGACTCCTACAATGAGCAGTTCTTC. It encodes CASSLSAGDSYNEQFF.

This chain joins TRBV5-1 and TRBJ1-1, with D unresolved. The germline CDR1 and CDR2 sequences are SGHRS and YFSETQ. The CDR3 totals 14 residues. Trimming cost V 0 bases and J 4 bases, with 10 bases left between them. CDR3 bases: TGCGCCAGCAGCTTGGAAAGGATTGGCACTGAAGCTTTCTTT. Protein: CASSLERIGTEAFF.

The chain combines TRBV2 with TRBJ2-2; 8 bases match TRBD2. The CDR3 has 16 amino acids. Trimming at V came to 4 bases and at J to 6 bases, leaving 10 bases not matched to a gene. Germline V CDR1 and CDR2: SNHLY, FYNNEI. In nucleotides, the CDR3 is TGTGCCAGCAGTGTTAGGGGACTAGACCGACCCGGGGAGCTGTTTTTT. It translates to CASSVRGLDRPGELFF.

This clone has just one count. The chain carries TRBV9 and TRBJ2-7; 7 bases agree with TRBD2. The CDR3 loop spans 15 amino acids. V was clipped by 3 bases and J by 4 bases; unmatched bases: 10. Germline loops: CDR1 SGDLS, CDR2 YYNGEE. The CDR3 bases are TGTGCCAGCAGCGCCCCCGGGGAGGGCCGTTACGAGCAGTACTTC. Amino acids: CASSAPGEGRYEQYF.

The J gene is TRBJ2-1, the V gene TRBV10-3; TRBD1 is a possible D gene (6 bases). V was cut by 6 bases and J by 3 bases, with 21 bases left in between. Germline V CDR1 and CDR2: ENHRY, SYGVKD. The CDR3 is 17 residues long. In DNA form, the CDR3 reads TGTGCCATCAGGAGTGGGTCCCGGGACAATTTCTACAATGAGCAGTTCTTC. It codes for CAIRSGSRDNFYNEQFF.

V usage is TRBV5-1 and J usage is TRBJ1-4, with 7 bases that match TRBD1. This CDR3 contains 16 residues. Per germline, CDR1 SGHRS and CDR2 YFSETQ. The trim removed 1 base at V and 1 base at J, leaving 4 bases unmatched. CDR3 protein: CASSLKQGRTNEKLFF. The DNA for the CDR3 is TGCGCCAGCAGCTTGAAACAGGGGAGAACTAATGAAAAACTGTTTTTT.

The V call is TRBV4-2, the J call TRBJ2-1; the D gene could be TRBD1 or TRBD2 (7 bases each). Trimming removed 0 bases at V and 2 bases at J, with 14 bases between. Germline assignment: CDR1 LGHNA and CDR2 YNFKEQ. The CDR3 has 17 residues. CDR3 in amino acids: CASSQELAGGAYNEQFF. The CDR3 DNA follows: TGTGCCAGCAGCCAAGAACTAGCAGGGGGGGCCTACAATGAGCAGTTCTTC.

The J gene is TRBJ2-1, the V gene TRBV20-1; no clear D gene. The CDR3 length is 11 residues. Between the trimmed V and J ends, which lost 5 bases and 6 bases, there was a span of 8 bases. Germline V lookup: CDR1 DFQATT, CDR2 SNEGSKA (reference sequence). The CDR3 reads CSAEASNEQFF. DNA for the CDR3: TGCAGTGCTGAGGCTAGCAATGAGCAGTTCTTC.

This clone came up once. The chain combines TRBV28 with TRBJ2-7, with D possibly TRBD2 on 6 matching bases. The ends were cut back, 2 bases at V and 3 bases at J, with 11 bases in the middle. The CDR3 loop spans 14 amino acids. The V gene's germline CDR1 is MDHEN and CDR2 SYDVKM. This CDR3 is CASSLVGGSYEQYF. The CDR3 DNA is TGTGCCAGCAGTTTAGTGGGGGGAAGCTACGAGCAGTACTTC.

The chain has TRBV11-2 and TRBJ2-7; 10 bases align to TRBD1. V lost 5 bases to trimming and J lost 7 bases; unmatched junction nucleotides: 8. The germline CDR1 and CDR2 sequences are SGHAT and FQNNGV. The CDR3 covers 14 residues. The CDR3 is CASSRDRGRWEQYF. CDR3 DNA sequence: TGTGCCAGCAGCCGAGACAGGGGGCGTTGGGAGCAGTACTTC.

This rearrangement joins TRBV4-1 to TRBJ2-1; 7 bases fit TRBD2. J was trimmed by 8 bases and V by 2 bases; bases with no gene match: 6. CDR3 length: 14 residues. CDR1 is MGHRA, CDR2 YSYEKL, per germline. The CDR3 loop is CASSQLTSWDEQFF. The DNA for the CDR3 is TGCGCCAGCAGCCAACTGACTAGCTGGGATGAGCAGTTCTTC.

This chain uses TRBV9 with TRBJ2-5, with TRBD2 matching 14 bases. From germline, CDR1 is SGDLS and CDR2 YYNGEE. This CDR3 region has 20 residues. Losses at the gene ends were 4 bases for V and 5 bases for J; bases not matched to a gene: 19. The DNA for the CDR3 is TGTGCCAGCAGCACTACACTAGGGACTAGCGGGAGAGGGCGACGGGAGACCCAGTACTTC. This encodes CASSTTLGTSGRGRRETQYF.

The gene calls are TRBV13 and TRBJ2-1, with 7 bases aligning to TRBD2. Germline lookup yields CDR1 PRHDT and CDR2 FYEKMQ (reference sequence). This CDR3 is built from 13 residues. The V and J ends lost 5 bases and 8 bases, in that order; junction bases with no gene match: 6. For the CDR3, the DNA is TGTGCCAGCAGCCCCCCGACTAGCTATGAGCAGTTCTTC. Translation: CASSPPTSYEQFF.

The chain has TRBV9 and TRBJ1-1, with no clear D. V shed 0 bases and J shed 5 bases, with 5 bases lying between them. Germline lookup yields CDR1 SGDLS and CDR2 YYNGEE. The length of the CDR3 is 12 residues. CDR3 region: CASSVGGTEAFF. CDR3 DNA: TGTGCCAGCAGCGTAGGAGGTACTGAAGCTTTCTTT.

V usage is TRBV9 and J usage is TRBJ2-3; TRBD2 agrees at 9 bases. Germline assignment: CDR1 SGDLS and CDR2 YYNGEE. After removal of 3 bases from V and 4 bases from J, the junction contained 9 bases not matched to a gene. The CDR3 totals 16 residues. CDR3 in DNA: TGTGCCAGCAGCGAGGGGGTAGCGGGAGCAGCAGATACGCAGTATTTT. Its protein product is CASSEGVAGAADTQYF.

The J gene is TRBJ2-1, the V gene TRBV7-3; 7 nucleotides align to TRBD2. The CDR3 loop spans 15 amino acids. V lost 2 bases, J lost 4 bases, and 5 bases stayed unmatched. Germline V gene data show CDR1 as SGHTA and CDR2 as FQGTGA. The CDR3 nucleotides are TGTGCCAGCAGCTTAGTCCCGGGGGGATACAATGAGCAGTTCTTC. It yields the protein CASSLVPGGYNEQFF.

This chain joins TRBV14 and TRBJ2-7; perhaps TRBD1 as D (6 bases). Germline V gene lookup returns CDR1 SGHDN and CDR2 FVKESK. CDR3 length: 15 amino acids. V was clipped by 4 bases and J by 3 bases, with 16 bases between them. This CDR3 reads CASSLSGASYYEQYF. The CDR3 nucleotides are TGTGCCAGCAGCCTTTCAGGGGCTTCGTACTACGAGCAGTACTTC.

Regarding this clone: One end of the junction varies from germline; a read error may be responsible. The chain couples TRBV5-1 to TRBJ2-7; D is unclear. Germline V CDR1 and CDR2: SGHRS, YFSETQ. The CDR3 has 13 amino acids. In DNA form, the CDR3 reads TGCGCCAGCAACTTGGACGGTGGTCGCGAGCAGTACTTC. Amino acid sequence: CASNLDGGREQYF. The full variable domain, in which reference TRBV5-1 and TRBJ2-7 provide the parts outside the CDR3, is KAGVTQTPRYLIKTRGQQVTLSCSPISGHRSVSWYQQTPGQGLQFLFEYFSETQRNKGNFPGRFSGRQFSNSRSEMNVSTLELGDSALYLCASNLDGGREQYFGPGTRLTVT.

The chain joins TRBV19 to TRBJ1-5, with D unresolved. Trimming removed 5 bases at V and 4 bases at J, with 6 bases between. Germline assignment: CDR1 LNHDA and CDR2 SQIVND (reference sequence). The CDR3 extends over 12 amino acids. The CDR3 sequence is CASSFQNQPQHF. The CDR3 nucleotides read TGTGCCAGTAGTTTCCAAAATCAGCCCCAGCATTTT.

The chain links TRBV2 to TRBJ1-4, with D tentatively TRBD1 (5 bases). This CDR3 region has 12 residues. Germline V gene lookup returns CDR1 SNHLY and CDR2 FYNNEI. Trimming pared 6 bases from V and 7 bases from J, leaving 9 bases between. CDR3 loop: CASRGRPEKLFF. CDR3 bases: TGTGCCAGCAGGGGACGTCCTGAAAAACTGTTTTTT.

The chain couples TRBV10-1 to TRBJ2-7, with 11 bases matching TRBD2. CDR1 and CDR2 (germline): WNHNN, SYGVQD (reference sequence). The CDR3 contains 14 residues. The V gene end was trimmed by 9 bases and the J gene end by 0 bases; junction bases not matched to a gene: 4. CDR3 in DNA: TGCGCCAGACAAGGGACTAGCGGCTCCTACGAGCAGTACTTC. Its translation: CARQGTSGSYEQYF.

This clone appeared a few times. The chain has TRBV2 and TRBJ2-7; 7 nucleotides match TRBD2. CDR3 length: 14 residues. Germline V gives CDR1 SNHLY, CDR2 FYNNEI. V lost 3 bases to trimming and J lost 9 bases; unmatched junction nucleotides: 11. For the CDR3, the DNA is TGTGCCAGCAGTGAGGGAGCGGGACGCCCTCGGCAGTACTTC. It encodes CASSEGAGRPRQYF.

The chain recombines TRBV9 with TRBJ2-2; TRBD2 matches 7 bases. Germline values: CDR1 SGDLS, CDR2 YYNGEE. The CDR3 spans 16 residues. Trimming cost V 4 bases and J 5 bases; bases outside gene matches: 11. The CDR3 here is CASSSHPSGGTGELFF. CDR3 sequence (DNA): TGTGCCAGCAGCTCCCATCCCTCCGGGGGGACCGGGGAGCTGTTTTTT.

This clone has a single count. The chain carries TRBV14 and TRBJ2-5; D may be TRBD2 (6 bases). CDR1 and CDR2 (germline): SGHDN, FVKESK. The CDR3 length is 15 residues. The ends were cut back, 0 bases at V and 0 bases at J, with 8 bases in the middle. Here the CDR3 DNA reads TGTGCCAGCAGCCAAGATCGGGGGTACCAAGAGACCCAGTACTTC. Translating it yields CASSQDRGYQETQYF.